Given below is one T cell receptor (beta chain) in context. The antigen is undetermined. Noted time point: blood 2 weeks post-SBRT. Treatment of the sample: 15 Gy SBRT to primary tumor, nephrectomy 4 weeks later. The source of the sample is a study of radiation and T cells in renal cell carcinoma. Libraries were prepared by immunoSEQ multiplex PCR; TCRdb keeps only in-frame clonotypes and omits some of them. This table has 100,000 to 150,000 clones, over 75% appearing once. Whole-study findings and limits: In blood, top tumor clones expanded by 2 weeks, shrinking by 4.

The receptor's source is a woman aged 55-75 years with renal cell carcinoma. The sample here was blood, taken from a patient whose treatment included radiotherapy and nephrectomy.

This chain's CDR3 is CASSLWRFGTGGSYEQYF. CDR3 bases: TGTGCCAGCAGTCTGTGGCGTTTTGGGACAGGGGGCTCCTACGAGCAGTACTTC. The chain employs TRBV27 and TRBJ2-7; 11 nucleotides line up with TRBD1. Trimming took 5 bases from V and 0 from J; bases not matched to a gene: 12. The CDR3 covers 18 residues. CDR1 and CDR2 (germline): MNHEY, SMNVEV (reference sequence).